This TCR beta chain was sequenced during a study of T cell responses to AZD1222 COVID-19 vaccine. General study points: Spike-specific TCR breadth and depth went up after people got two AZD1222 doses.

To note about this clone: What it binds is not known.

This CDR3 region has 15 residues. V lost 5 bases and J 2 bases, leaving 17 bases between the germline ends. Per germline, CDR1 SGHRS and CDR2 YFSETQ. Using immunoSEQ multiplex PCR, the repertoire was profiled, and TCRdb retains in-frame clones only, with some absent. The sample includes 100,000 to 120,000 clones, 81% of them seen just once. The material sequenced was peripheral blood, taken on day 0 of AZD1222 vaccination. The genes are TRBV5-1 and TRBJ2-7; D tentatively fits TRBD1 or TRBD2 (5 bases each). The clonotype was recovered from an adult in good health. CDR3 bases: TGCGCCAGCAGTTCGACCGGGACCCCACCCTACGAGCAGTACTTC. Translating gives CASSSTGTPPYEQYF.